What follows are 20 T cell receptor beta chains derived from one specimen sequenced in a study of T cells in Graves' hyperthyroidism and ophthalmopathy. The TCR beta CDR3 regions underwent amplification using RNA transcripts as the source. The TCR CDR3 first-round RT-PCR relied on the HTBI primer set. TCRdb re-analysed the multiplex PCR reads in MiXCR, keeping a single row per CDR3 protein. The table records hundreds of thousands of distinct CDR3 sequences, about 13% of them present only once. The sequenced sample was blood. These receptors all stem from a woman under 30 with Graves' hyperthyroidism.

At least ten counts were recorded for this clonotype. The V and J genes are TRBV20-1 and TRBJ2-7; D uncertain. V was pared by 5 bases and J by 2 bases, with 7 bases between. The CDR3 loop spans 11 amino acids. The germline V gene encodes CDR1 DFQATT and CDR2 SNEGSKA (reference sequence). The CDR3 region has the DNA TGCAGTGCTGCCCGGACCTACGAGCAGTACTTC. Translated, it gives CSAARTYEQYF.

In DNA form, the CDR3 reads TGTGCCAGCAGCGGGTTCGGGACTAGCGTTATCGGGGAGCTGTTTTTT. This codes for CASSGFGTSVIGELFF. The rearrangement links TRBV9 to TRBJ2-2; 10 bases are shared with TRBD2. Germline V lookup: CDR1 SGDLS, CDR2 YYNGEE. With 3 bases clipped from V and 7 bases from J, the junction kept 9 bases outside the gene matches. CDR3 size: 16 residues.

This clonotype was detected ten times or more. The chain links TRBV5-1 to TRBJ1-1; 8 bases line up with TRBD1. The CDR3 extends over 13 amino acids. Germline assignment: CDR1 SGHRS and CDR2 YFSETQ. V lost 4 bases to trimming and J lost 4 bases; unmatched junction nucleotides: 3. CDR3 nucleotides: TGCGCCAGCAGCAGGACAGGGCCCACTGAAGCTTTCTTT. Translation: CASSRTGPTEAFF.

The sample holds many counts of this clonotype. The J gene is TRBJ2-7, the V gene TRBV28; D might be TRBD1 (6 bases). The CDR3 is 16 residues long. The germline V gene encodes CDR1 MDHEN and CDR2 SYDVKM. Trimming removed 5 bases from V and 5 bases from J, with 22 bases in between. CDR3 loop: CASSKPSRDRDNEQYF. The CDR3 DNA is TGTGCCAGCAGTAAACCATCCCGGGACCGGGACAACGAGCAGTACTTC. Full variable domain (rest looked up from reference TRBV28 and TRBJ2-7): DVKVTQSSRYLVKRTGEKVFLECVQDMDHENMFWYRQDPGLGLRLIYFSYDVKMKEKGDIPEGYSVSREKKERFSLILESASTNQTSMYLCASSKPSRDRDNEQYFGPGTRLTVT.

This clonotype was detected ten times or more. V is TRBV11-3 and J is TRBJ2-3, with 10 bases fitting TRBD1. CDR3 length: 15 amino acids. The junction had 5 bases not matched to a gene; V was cut back by 4 bases and J by 4 bases. In germline, CDR1 is SGHNT, CDR2 YENEEA. For the CDR3, the DNA is TGTGCCAGCAGCTCCGGGACAGGGGAAGCAGATACGCAGTATTTT. This translates into CASSSGTGEADTQYF.

This clonotype was found a few times. The chain links TRBV3-1 to TRBJ1-5, with D possibly being TRBD1 (6 bases). There are 15 residues in the CDR3. Per the germline V gene, CDR1 is LGHDT and CDR2 is YNNKEL (reference sequence). V was shortened by 3 bases and J by 4 bases, with 13 bases between the two germline ends. For the CDR3, the DNA is TGTGCCAGCAGCCAGACTCGGGACAAAAATCAGCCCCAGCATTTT. This gives the protein CASSQTRDKNQPQHF. Full variable domain (outside the CDR3, taken from reference TRBV3-1 and TRBJ1-5): DTAVSQTPKYLVTQMGNDKSIKCEQNLGHDTMYWYKQDSKKFLKIMFSYNNKELIINETVPNRFSPKSPDKAHLNLHINSLELGDSAVYFCASSQTRDKNQPQHFGDGTRLSIL.

This clonotype occurred many times. CDR3 sequence: CSAPNLDARSPPDTQYF. The CDR3 DNA follows: TGCAGTGCCCCGAACTTGGACGCTCGGAGTCCCCCAGATACGCAGTATTTT. The V and J genes are TRBV20-1 and TRBJ2-3; D is ambiguous. The germline V and J ends were trimmed by 6 bases and 4 bases, with 26 bases remaining between them. This CDR3 spans 17 amino acids. The germline V gene encodes CDR1 DFQATT and CDR2 SNEGSKA (reference sequence).

V usage is TRBV2 and J usage is TRBJ2-1, with D possibly TRBD2 on 5 matching bases. The V and J ends lost 5 bases and 12 bases respectively, with 14 bases between them. The germline V gene has CDR1 SNHLY and CDR2 FYNNEI. The CDR3 spans 12 residues. In DNA form, the CDR3 reads TGTGCCAGCAGTCCCTCGGGGATGGGGCAGTTCTTC. Protein product: CASSPSGMGQFF.

This clonotype was seen many times. The chain employs TRBV28 and TRBJ2-7; 7 bases agree with TRBD2. J lost 0 bases, V lost 8 bases, and 7 bases had no gene match. CDR1 and CDR2 from the germline V gene are MDHEN and SYDVKM. The CDR3 is 14 amino acids. CDR3 sequence (DNA): TGTGCCAGCCGAGTAGCGGGCAGCTCCTACGAGCAGTACTTC. This sequence encodes CASRVAGSSYEQYF.

The genes are TRBV7-9 and TRBJ2-2; D ambiguous. The CDR3 length is 13 residues. CDR1 SEHNR and CDR2 FQNEAQ come from the germline V gene (reference sequence). V was shortened by 5 bases and J by 5 bases, with 9 bases between the two germline ends. Written as DNA, the CDR3 is TGTGCCAGCAGCCACCTGACTACCGGGGAGCTGTTTTTT. Translation gives CASSHLTTGELFF. Full variable domain (remainder filled in from reference TRBV7-9 and TRBJ2-2): DTGVSQNPRHKITKRGQNVTFRCDPISEHNRLYWYRQTLGQGPEFLTYFQNEAQLEKSRLLSDRFSAERPKGSFSTLEIQRTEQGDSAMYLCASSHLTTGELFFGEGSRLTVL.

In this sample, this clonotype turned up many times. The chain employs TRBV6-5 and TRBJ1-5; D is unresolved. V was cut by 0 bases and J by 0 bases, with 12 bases left in between. This CDR3 is 17 amino acids long. Germline V CDR1 and CDR2: MNHEY, SVGAGI. DNA for the CDR3: TGTGCCAGCAGTTACTCCACCCCGACACATAGCAATCAGCCCCAGCATTTT. Its translation: CASSYSTPTHSNQPQHF.

At least ten counts were recorded for this clonotype. This chain uses TRBV7-2 with TRBJ1-1; D unclear. The CDR3 sequence is 13 residues long. V lost 1 base to trimming and J lost 5 bases, with 8 bases between them. Germline CDR1 is SGHTA and CDR2 is FQGNSA. The CDR3 region has the DNA TGTGCCAGCAGCTTAGATCGCGGAACTGAAGCTTTCTTT. This sequence encodes CASSLDRGTEAFF.

This sequence joins TRBV6-1 and TRBJ1-5, with 7 bases matching TRBD1. CDR1 MNHNS and CDR2 SASEGT come from the germline V gene. V was clipped by 6 bases and J by 4 bases; unmatched bases: 9. The CDR3 extends over 15 amino acids. The CDR3 sequence: CASRSTLQGNQPQHF. In DNA, the CDR3 is TGTGCCAGCAGGTCCACTCTACAGGGGAATCAGCCCCAGCATTTT.

This clonotype was seen many times. This chain joins TRBV20-1 and TRBJ1-1; D ambiguous. Germline CDR1 and CDR2: DFQATT and SNEGSKA (reference sequence). This CDR3 region has 13 residues. V lost 5 bases to trimming and J lost 0 bases, with 10 bases between them. The chain's CDR3 is CSAEPNMNTEAFF. The CDR3 DNA follows: TGCAGTGCTGAGCCCAACATGAACACTGAAGCTTTCTTT.

This clonotype showed up many times. The chain links TRBV3-2 to TRBJ2-1. TRBV3-2 is an annotated pseudogene. The CDR3 extends over 17 amino acids. The CDR3, as DNA: TGTGCCAGCAGCCAAGATCCGAGCGGGACCTCCTACAATGAGCAGTTCTTC. Protein: CASSQDPSGTSYNEQFF.

This clonotype was observed at least ten times. The V and J genes are TRBV9 and TRBJ2-3, with D hard to call. Germline assignment: CDR1 SGDLS and CDR2 YYNGEE. The germline V and J ends were trimmed by 0 bases and 2 bases, with 13 bases remaining between them. CDR3 length equals 16 residues. CDR3 in amino acids: CASSVAPVQPTDTQYF. CDR3 in DNA: TGTGCCAGCAGCGTAGCTCCTGTACAACCCACAGATACGCAGTATTTT.

The chain carries TRBV27 and TRBJ2-1; a weak D match, TRBD1 (6 bases). The V and J ends lost 6 bases and 3 bases respectively, with 15 bases between them. The CDR3 covers 15 residues. Germline V gene lookup returns CDR1 MNHEY and CDR2 SMNVEV (reference sequence). CDR3 sequence: CASSFQGPIYNEQFF. In DNA form, the CDR3 reads TGTGCCAGCAGCTTCCAGGGGCCGATCTACAATGAGCAGTTCTTC.

This clonotype was observed at least ten times. The chain links TRBV18 to TRBJ2-1; TRBD1 matches at 7 bases. With 3 bases clipped from V and 4 bases from J, the junction kept 6 bases outside the gene matches. Germline lookup yields CDR1 KGHSH and CDR2 LQKENI. The CDR3 covers 15 residues. Here the CDR3 reads CASSPRDSSYNEQFF. CDR3 coding DNA: TGTGCCAGCTCACCCCGGGACAGCTCTTACAATGAGCAGTTCTTC. Complete variable domain (other parts from reference TRBV18 and TRBJ2-1): NAGVMQNPRHLVRRRGQEARLRCSPMKGHSHVYWYRQLPEEGLKFMVYLQKENIIDESGMPKERFSAEFPKEGPSILRIQQVVRGDSAAYFCASSPRDSSYNEQFFGPGTRLTVL.

This clonotype was recorded many times. The chain combines TRBV11-2 with TRBJ2-5; 9 nucleotides align to TRBD2. Germline V CDR1 and CDR2: SGHAT, FQNNGV. V was clipped by 1 base and J by 1 base; unmatched bases: 4. The CDR3 is 16 amino acids. This CDR3 is CASSLGLAGRQETQYF. The CDR3 DNA reads TGTGCCAGCAGCTTAGGGCTAGCGGGGCGCCAAGAGACCCAGTACTTC.

This clonotype occurred a few times. The CDR3 DNA sequence: TGTGCCAGCAGCTTACCTAATGGAGAGCAGTACTTC. This codes for CASSLPNGEQYF. The genes are TRBV5-6 and TRBJ2-7, with unresolved D. Germline CDR1 is SGHDT and CDR2 is YYEEEE. Trimming left V 2 bases short and J 7 bases short, with 10 bases between. The CDR3 extends over 12 amino acids.